One and the same sample provided the 7 T cell receptor beta chains below, sequenced in a study of blood T cells in healthy people across ages. Through a sample-barcoded 5' primer and a J-beta primer mix, a second PCR was run for 7 to 11 cycles. TCRdb reprocessed the 5' RACE reads via MiXCR and lists one record per CDR3 protein. The sample carries 800,000 to 950,000 distinct CDR3 sequences, about 28% recorded once. The same sample was also used in a study of T cells of mothers and their children.

Specimen: blood. These receptors were obtained from a woman aged 40 to 49 in good health.

This clonotype has only a few counts. The J gene is TRBJ2-2, the V gene TRBV11-2; 9 nucleotides align to TRBD1. Per the germline V gene, CDR1 is SGHAT and CDR2 is FQNNGV. Trimming removed 2 bases from V and 7 bases from J; junction bases left unmatched: 8. The CDR3 length is 16 residues. CDR3 in amino acids: CASSLRGQGPDGELFF. For the CDR3, the DNA is TGTGCCAGCAGCTTAAGGGGACAGGGTCCAGACGGGGAGCTGTTTTTT.

The table lists this clonotype with a few counts. The chain links TRBV5-1 to TRBJ2-5; perhaps TRBD1 as D (6 bases). The germline V gene has CDR1 SGHRS and CDR2 YFSETQ. The CDR3 extends over 13 amino acids. V lost 2 bases and J lost 4, with 9 bases in between. CDR3 sequence (DNA): TGCGCCAGCAGCTTATACAGGGCAGAGACCCAGTACTTC. Residues: CASSLYRAETQYF.

The rearrangement joins TRBV12-3 or TRBV12-4 to TRBJ1-1; 8 positions agree with TRBD1. The CDR3 is 15 amino acids. Germline trimming cut 4 bases from V and 1 base from J; bases unmatched to any gene: 5. The CDR3 loop reads CASSSQQGGNTEAFF. CDR3 in DNA: TGTGCCAGCAGTTCCCAACAGGGGGGGAACACTGAAGCTTTCTTT.

The count of this clonotype is one. The chain is built from TRBV5-1 and TRBJ2-7; D remains unclear. Germline V gene sequence: CDR1 SGHRS, CDR2 YFSETQ. Trimming left V 0 bases short and J 10 bases short, with 23 bases between. The CDR3 has 16 residues. The CDR3 region is CASSLARAVRNAGQYF. The DNA for the CDR3 is TGCGCCAGCAGCTTGGCTCGCGCAGTCCGGAATGCAGGACAGTACTTC.

The chain joins TRBV28 to TRBJ2-5; no firm D call. Trimming stripped 2 bases from V and 7 bases from J, with 8 bases between. Germline loops: CDR1 MDHEN, CDR2 SYDVKM. The CDR3 is made up of 12 amino acids. CDR3 coding DNA: TGTGCCAGCAGTTTAATAGCAGGGACCCAGTACTTC. It is translated as CASSLIAGTQYF.

V is TRBV6-2 or TRBV6-3 and J is TRBJ1-1; possible D gene TRBD1, 5 bases. The CDR3 runs to 13 residues. Germline V gene lookup returns CDR1 MNHEY and CDR2 SVGEGT. The ends were cut back, 7 bases at V and 6 bases at J, with 15 bases in the middle. The CDR3 reads CASITGGRAEAFF. The CDR3, as DNA: TGTGCCAGCATCACCGGGGGACGGGCTGAAGCTTTCTTT.

The chain combines TRBV3-1 with TRBJ2-3; the match to TRBD2 covers 7 bases. V shed 5 bases and J 5 bases; nucleotides not matched to a gene: 7. The CDR3 spans 14 residues. Per the germline V gene, CDR1 is LGHDT and CDR2 is YNNKEL (reference sequence). This chain's CDR3 is CASSRSASGDTQYF. For the CDR3, the DNA is TGTGCCAGCAGCAGGTCGGCTAGCGGAGATACGCAGTATTTT.